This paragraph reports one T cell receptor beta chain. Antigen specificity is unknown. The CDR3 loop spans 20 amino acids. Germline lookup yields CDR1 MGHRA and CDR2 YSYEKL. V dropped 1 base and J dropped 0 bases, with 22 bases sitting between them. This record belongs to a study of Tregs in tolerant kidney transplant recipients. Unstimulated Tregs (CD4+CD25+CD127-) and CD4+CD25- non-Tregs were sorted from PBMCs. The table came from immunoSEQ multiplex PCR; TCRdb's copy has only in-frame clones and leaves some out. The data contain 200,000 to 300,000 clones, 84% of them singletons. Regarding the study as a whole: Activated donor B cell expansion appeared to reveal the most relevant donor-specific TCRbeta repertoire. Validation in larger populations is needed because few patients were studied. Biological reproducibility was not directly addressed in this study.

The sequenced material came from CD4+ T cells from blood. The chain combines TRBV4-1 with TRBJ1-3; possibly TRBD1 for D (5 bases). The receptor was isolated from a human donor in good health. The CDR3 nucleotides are TGCGCCAGCAGCCAAGCTGGCCTTAAGGGGCCAAAATTCTCTGGAAACACCATATATTTT. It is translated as CASSQAGLKGPKFSGNTIYF.